The rows below give T cell receptor beta chains drawn from one sample of a study of CD8 T cells in ankylosing spondylitis. Via MiXCR, TCRdb re-called the 5' RACE reads, giving one row per CDR3 protein. In the table there are around 150,000 distinct CDR3 sequences, about 42% of which are singletons. The sequencing sample was made of synovial fluid, either unsorted or a sorted T cell fraction (not recorded which). These receptors were collected from a male donor with ankylosing spondylitis. Both conserved end residues are trimmed from each CDR3.

>TRBV20-1
SPGEVAGGSETQY
>TRBV15
ATSRGTEGHYGYT
>TRBV2
ASSEVERLGGDPSSYNEQF
>TRBV30
AWKTRNSYNSPLH
>TRBV2
ASSPRAGNEQF
>TRBV5-4
ASSFASSAPFKY
>TRBV11-2
ASSPPASDEQF
>TRBV4-2
ASSPITSGTQSNTGELF
>TRBV20-1
SAIPIRMNTEAF
>TRBV29-1
SVAPGQGAREQY
>TRBV27
ASSLSGLYNEKLF
>TRBV20-1
SAGPGQPYYSNQPQH
>TRBV12-3/TRBV12-4
ASSSQRTTGVKDGYT
>TRBV6-2/TRBV6-3
ASSYSIGLAGGPTDTQY
>TRBV9
ASSPRRLAGVTGELF
>TRBV5-1
ASSLWQPPGEQY
>TRBV28
ASSSRDLMYNEQF
>TRBV4-1
APGPRGTDTQY
>TRBV6-5
ASILTGSDYGYT
>TRBV12-3/TRBV12-4
ASSLGDRPPSPLH
>TRBV7-9
ASSLLAGPPYEQY
>TRBV7-2
ASSQSRTEAF
>TRBV27
ASSFLRQDRYEQY
>TRBV6-1
ASSPGDISSYNEQF
>TRBV20-1
SAAAQGLAIYNEQL
>TRBV5-1
ASSPGQGVAEAF
>TRBV28
ASSSRQGLNQPQH
>TRBV20-1
SASPARKNTGELF
>TRBV6-5
ASSYGLGAEAF
>TRBV20-1
SARDRTTQWVTYNEQF
>TRBV24-1
ATSDSPTSALEGELF
>TRBV29-1
SVEGVAGGYNEQF
>TRBV7-9
ASRRASYEQY
>TRBV7-9
ASSLGDRRYNEQF
>TRBV4-3
ASSPSGRGNYNEQF
>TRBV5-1
ASSLAQGAGEKLF
>TRBV12-2
ASRPVYALAPGSCF
>TRBV21-1
ASSKTGGQGTYNEQF
>TRBV29-1
SVEGPEYGYT
>TRBV9
ASSAWGTEAF
>TRBV7-9
ASSPAGGTDSYEQY
>TRBV7-8
ASSLGTTVLYGYT
>TRBV12-3/TRBV12-4
ASSFWIIVSNTEAF
>TRBV7-9
ASSFEAEFLQETQY
>TRBV20-1
SAGMYNEQF
>TRBV2
ALTREDYGYT
>TRBV18
ASVDRESSNQPQH
>TRBV27
ATQFYEQY
>TRBV6-1
ASRGSGRGNEQF
>TRBV4-2
ASSQVYDAYNSPLH
>TRBV27
ASSSSLGGSPNSPLH
>TRBV5-6
ASSQGIVGTGYGYT
>TRBV13
ASSPVEGHTRPSNNEQF
>TRBV12-3/TRBV12-4
ASSLASREPKNIQY
>TRBV4-3
ASSQDLERAAYNEQF